This TCR beta chain was retrieved from a study of molecular identifiers for immune sequencing clone quantification. Points from the study as a whole: Even with more than 950,000 naive cells present, spiked Jurkat TCR RNA from one cell was reportedly detectable.

This clonotype was picked up many times. No antigen is known for it. Sorting defined naive CD8 T cells as CD8+CD4-CCR7+CD45RA+. The V end was cut by 7 bases, the J end by 0 bases, with 14 bases between. The CDR3 has 15 residues. Germline CDR1 and CDR2: SGHTA and FQGNSA. MiXCR, run by TCRdb on the PCR reads, gives a single entry per CDR3 protein. This sample has about 320,000 distinct CDR3 sequences, with about 20% found just once. The TCR comes from a human donor in good health. Some libraries in this study had Jurkat cell RNA spiked in. Sequenced input: naive CD8+ T cells from blood, with Jurkat cell RNA spiked in. The subset here: FACS-sorted CD8+CD4-CCR7+CD45RA+ naive T cells. This chain connects TRBV7-2 to TRBJ2-3; D is possibly TRBD1 (5 bases). As DNA, the CDR3 is TGTGCCAGCACCCCCCGACAGTCTAGCACAGATACGCAGTATTTT. Translation gives CASTPRQSSTDTQYF.